This TCR beta chain came from a study of shared T cell receptors in the human thymus. Per germline, CDR1 MDHEN and CDR2 SYDVKM. V dropped 3 bases and J dropped 2 bases, with 10 bases sitting between them. This CDR3 spans 14 amino acids. The method was immunoSEQ multiplex PCR; TCRdb's version includes in-frame clones alone and lacks a portion of them. The table records hundreds of thousands of clones, roughly 90% of them present only once. A further study also used this sample, focusing on human thymus T cells. Per that study: Healthy Finnish infants undergoing corrective surgery for congenital heart defects were the donors. The thymus was resected at corrective cardiac surgery. In thymic and blood repertoires alike, V and J usage looked biased. The related literature has documented a marked overlap of thymic repertoires among unrelated individuals.

The genes are TRBV28 and TRBJ1-2; D is uncertain. Sequenced: thymocytes. This TCR was recovered from a boy less than two years old with a congenital heart defect. The CDR3 nucleotides read TGTGCCAGCAGTTTGTCGGGGAAAAACTATGGCTACACCTTC. Translation gives CASSLSGKNYGYTF.